These 15 T cell receptor beta chains came from one sample sequenced in a study of blood T cells in healthy people across ages. Together with a sample-barcoded 5' primer, a J-beta primer mix was included in a second PCR lasting about 6 to 12 cycles. TCRdb processed the 5' RACE reads anew with MiXCR; each CDR3 protein has one entry. This sample yields hundreds of thousands of distinct CDR3 sequences, of which 35% to 50% are seen a single time; 30% belongs to the top ten. The sample consisted of blood. The receptors come from a man older than 75 in good health.

Of note for this clonotype: One end of the junction varies from germline; a read error may be responsible. This chain's CDR3 is CASNQGGNSVANVLTF. As DNA, the CDR3 is TGTGCCAGCAACCAGGGGGGTAACTCTGTGGCCAACGTCCTGACTTTC. The chain combines TRBV28 with TRBJ2-6, with D possibly being TRBD1 (7 bases). Germline CDR1 reads MDHEN; CDR2 reads SYDVKM. The CDR3 spans 16 residues.

The chain uses TRBV20-1 and TRBJ1-5, with D unclear. This CDR3 has 16 residues. Germline V lookup: CDR1 DFQATT, CDR2 SNEGSKA (reference sequence). V was shortened by 2 bases and J by 2 bases, with 16 bases between the two germline ends. DNA for the CDR3: TGCAGTGCTAGAATTGGCGGTCCTCGGGGCAATCAGCCCCAGCATTTT. It is translated as CSARIGGPRGNQPQHF.

Concerning this clonotype: A read error may explain this, as a much larger clone is one base away. The chain is built from TRBV20-1 and TRBJ2-1; D is ambiguous. Germline V gene data show CDR1 as DFQATT and CDR2 as SNEGSKA (reference sequence). With 5 bases removed from V and 6 bases from J, the gap between germline ends came to 5 bases. The CDR3 is made up of 10 amino acids. CDR3: CSAWGNEQFF. DNA for the CDR3: TGCAGTGCTTGGGGCAATGAGCAGTTCTTC.

This clonotype was observed a few times. This chain connects TRBV14 to TRBJ2-1; 7 nucleotides agree with TRBD2. The CDR3 is made up of 13 amino acids. CDR1 SGHDN and CDR2 FVKESK come from the germline V gene. V lost 4 bases to trimming and J lost 15 bases; unmatched junction nucleotides: 12. For the CDR3, the DNA is TGTGCCAGCAGCCCCCGGCCTAGCGGCGGTACGTTCTTC. This gives the protein CASSPRPSGGTFF. Together with reference TRBV14 and TRBJ2-1, the CDR3 gives the full variable domain: EAGVTQFPSHSVIEKGQTVTLRCDPISGHDNLYWYRRVMGKEIKFLLHFVKESKQDESGMPNNRFLAERTGGTYSTLKVQPAELEDSGVYFCASSPRPSGGTFFGPGTRLTVL.

V and J are TRBV6-2 or TRBV6-3 and TRBJ2-7; 8 bases map to TRBD2. This CDR3 comprises 15 residues. The trim removed 2 bases at V and 2 bases at J, leaving 5 bases unmatched. Germline assignment: CDR1 MNHEY and CDR2 SVGEGT. For the CDR3, the DNA is TGTGCCAGCAGTTACCGGGCGGGGGGTGCCTACGAGCAGTACTTC. It encodes CASSYRAGGAYEQYF.

The chain combines TRBV7-2 with TRBJ2-5; TRBD1 might be the D (6 bases). CDR1 SGHTA and CDR2 FQGNSA come from the germline V gene. V was pared by 10 bases and J by 4 bases, with 19 bases between. The CDR3 has 14 amino acids. CDR3 amino acids: CATSDLGGSETQYF. Here the CDR3 DNA reads TGTGCCACCAGTGATCTAGGGGGATCAGAGACCCAGTACTTC. Full variable domain (missing parts from reference TRBV7-2 and TRBJ2-5): GAGVSQSPSNKVTEKGKDVELRCDPISGHTALYWYRQSLGQGLEFLIYFQGNSAPDKSGLPSDRFSAERTGGSVSTLTIQRTQQEDSAVYLCATSDLGGSETQYFGPGTRLLVL.

The genes are TRBV4-2 and TRBJ2-7; 9 positions match TRBD1. This CDR3 is 19 amino acids long. V lost 0 bases and J lost 0; bases outside the gene matches: 12. The germline gives CDR1 LGHNA, CDR2 YNFKEQ. The chain's CDR3 is CASSQEGTGRLSSSYEQYF. CDR3 bases: TGTGCCAGCAGCCAAGAGGGGACAGGGCGACTGTCGAGCTCCTACGAGCAGTACTTC.

The rearrangement joins TRBV20-1 to TRBJ2-7, with 8 bases identical to TRBD1. The V segment lost 3 bases and the J segment 7 bases; nucleotides outside the gene matches: 11. CDR3 length: 14 residues. In germline, CDR1 is DFQATT, CDR2 SNEGSKA (reference sequence). CDR3 sequence (DNA): TGCAGTGCTAGGATTCCCCAGGGGGCTGATGAGCAGTACTTC. Its protein is CSARIPQGADEQYF.

This clonotype was counted between two and nine times. The CDR3 loop is CASSPGLAGAGEQFF. CDR3 bases: TGTGCCAGCAGCCCGGGACTAGCGGGAGCGGGTGAGCAGTTCTTC. The V call is TRBV7-9, the J call TRBJ2-1; the match to TRBD2 covers 14 bases. CDR1 and CDR2 (germline): SEHNR, FQNEAQ (reference sequence). This CDR3 is 15 amino acids long. V shed 5 bases, J shed 9 bases, and the junction held 6 bases outside the gene matches.

This clonotype was observed many times. This chain uses TRBV20-1 with TRBJ2-1, with 10 bases aligning to TRBD2. The CDR3 sequence is 15 residues long. Germline V gene sequence: CDR1 DFQATT, CDR2 SNEGSKA (reference sequence). Unmatched junction bases numbered 13, after V lost 6 bases and J lost 8 bases. In DNA form, the CDR3 reads TGCAGTGCCGGACAAGGCGGACTAGCGGCCCATGAGCAGTTCTTC. This codes for CSAGQGGLAAHEQFF.

This clonotype was observed many times. The chain links TRBV6-2 or TRBV6-3 to TRBJ2-1, with 13 bases identical to TRBD2. This CDR3 is 14 amino acids long. V trimming: 7 bases; J trimming: 9 bases; junction bases outside the gene matches: 6. Germline assignment: CDR1 MNHEY and CDR2 SVGEGT. CDR3 in amino acids: CASTRTSGSFEQFF. Written as DNA, the CDR3 is TGTGCCAGCACCCGGACTAGCGGGAGTTTTGAGCAGTTCTTC.

V and J are TRBV9 and TRBJ2-5; TRBD1 matches at 12 bases. The J call may be faulty, since TRBJ2-7 better matches the DNA end. In germline, CDR1 is SGDLS, CDR2 YYNGEE. The CDR3 extends over 16 amino acids. The CDR3: CASSVGQGASSGEQYF. The CDR3 coding sequence is TGTGCCAGCAGCGTGGGACAGGGGGCGTCCAGCGGCGAGCAGTACTTC.

The V call is TRBV20-1, the J call TRBJ2-1; 10 bases match TRBD2. The J call may be mistaken, given a closer DNA end match to TRBJ2-7. The CDR3 is made up of 18 amino acids. Germline V gene lookup returns CDR1 DFQATT and CDR2 SNEGSKA (reference sequence). This chain's CDR3 is CSARDQGSGRAITNEQYF. CDR3 DNA: TGCAGTGCTAGAGATCAGGGGAGCGGGAGGGCGATTACCAATGAGCAGTACTTC.

The V gene is TRBV6-6, the J gene TRBJ2-5, with a possible D match to TRBD2 (6 bases). The CDR3 has 13 amino acids. V lost 8 bases, J lost 4 bases, and 14 bases lay in between. The germline V gene encodes CDR1 MNHNY and CDR2 SVGAGI (reference sequence). CDR3 bases: TGTGCCAGCGGACGGGCGGGACTAGAGACCCAGTACTTC. Its protein is CASGRAGLETQYF.

This clonotype was detected a few times. This chain uses TRBV15 with TRBJ2-4, with D unclear. The CDR3 spans 16 residues. Germline CDR1 and CDR2: LNHNV and YYDKDF (reference sequence). With 2 bases removed from V and 0 bases from J, the gap between germline ends came to 11 bases. CDR3 loop: CATSRKGQTAKNIQYF. In nucleotides, the CDR3 is TGTGCCACCAGCAGAAAAGGTCAGACAGCCAAAAACATTCAGTACTTC.